This paragraph covers one TCR beta chain sequence. Its antigen is still unknown. This entry is derived from a study of cytomegalovirus exposure and HLA in healthy donors. Study findings and constraints: Reports indicate that TCR beta sequences accurately predicted the HLA-A and HLA-B alleles of most subjects.

Primers for the PCR totalled 60 Vbeta and 13 Jbeta. Produced via immunoSEQ multiplex PCR; TCRdb's table is partial and in-frame only. Found here are 100,000 to 150,000 clones, around 80% of them singletons; the top ten hold about 13%. This CDR3 region has 13 residues. V lost 6 bases and J lost 4, with 10 bases in between. CDR1 WSHSY and CDR2 SAAADI come from the germline V gene. The TCR sequence derives from a woman in her sixties or seventies in good health and CMV-seropositive. The chain links TRBV10-2 to TRBJ2-1; tentative D call: TRBD2 (6 bases). Sequencing was carried out using PBMCs. The CDR3 loop reads CASRSGLYNEQFF. The CDR3 DNA is TGCGCCAGCAGGAGCGGACTATACAATGAGCAGTTCTTC.